Listed here are 17 T cell receptor beta chains from one sample, sequenced in a study of blood T cell repertoires in COVID-19. Here immunoSEQ multiplex PCR was the method, and the copy in TCRdb shows in-frame clones only, minus some. The table records about 390,000 clones, about 83% of them present only once. Input material: PBMCs or T cells enriched from blood (not recorded which). Source of these receptors: a woman between 45 and 65 years old who had recovered from COVID-19.

This clone was counted once. This chain connects TRBV5-1 to TRBJ2-6; no firm D call. CDR1 and CDR2 from the germline V gene are SGHRS and YFSETQ. Trimming took off 0 bases at V and 4 bases at J, with 8 bases between the two ends. The CDR3 is 15 residues long. CDR3 sequence (DNA): TGCGCCAGCAGCTTGGAGCCCGTGGGGGCCAACGTCCTGACTTTC. This codes for CASSLEPVGANVLTF.

The rearrangement links TRBV6-5 to TRBJ1-6; 7 nucleotides align to TRBD1. V was clipped by 4 bases and J by 4 bases; unmatched bases: 7. Germline values: CDR1 MNHEY, CDR2 SVGAGI. The CDR3 covers 16 residues. The CDR3 DNA follows: TGTGCCAGCAGTTCTATAGGGACAGCTTATAATTCACCCCTCCACTTT. Its translation is CASSSIGTAYNSPLHF.

The chain is built from TRBV7-9 and TRBJ1-3; D is unresolved. The CDR3 length is 13 residues. V lost 4 bases and J lost 6, with 10 bases in between. Germline loops: CDR1 SEHNR, CDR2 FQNEAQ (reference sequence). The DNA for the CDR3 is TGTGCCAGCAGCTCTCGCACTAAAAACACCATATATTTT. Its translation: CASSSRTKNTIYF.

This clone appeared once. The chain carries TRBV5-1 and TRBJ2-1; D is unclear. The V gene lost 4 bases and the J gene lost 5 bases, with 16 bases spanning the gap. Germline V CDR1 and CDR2: SGHRS, YFSETQ. There are 15 residues in the CDR3. The CDR3 DNA reads TGCGCCAGCAGCCGTCTGGCTTCCCTCAACAATGAGCAGTTCTTC. It is translated as CASSRLASLNNEQFF.

The chain joins TRBV4-2 to TRBJ1-1, with 7 bases matching TRBD1. Germline V lookup: CDR1 LGHNA, CDR2 YNFKEQ. The CDR3 is 16 amino acids. V was clipped by 3 bases and J by 0 bases; unmatched bases: 7. The CDR3: CASSHRGALMNTEAFF. DNA for the CDR3: TGTGCCAGCAGCCACAGGGGGGCGCTGATGAACACTGAAGCTTTCTTT.

The table lists this clone with a count of one. V and J are TRBV7-6 and TRBJ2-2; D is perhaps TRBD1 (6 bases). There are 17 residues in the CDR3. The V end lost 3 bases, the J end lost 0 bases, and 14 bases lay between the germline ends. CDR1 SGHVS and CDR2 FNYEAQ come from the germline V gene. CDR3 coding DNA: TGTGCCAGCAGCTTTTGGACAGATGGATCGAACACCGGGGAGCTGTTTTTT. Its protein product is CASSFWTDGSNTGELFF.

The chain employs TRBV30 and TRBJ1-2; no definite D call. V lost 0 bases and J lost 3, with 8 bases in between. CDR1 GTSNPN and CDR2 SVGIG come from the germline V gene (reference sequence). The CDR3 sequence is 13 residues long. CDR3 sequence: CAWSVHYDYGYTF. CDR3 coding DNA: TGTGCCTGGAGTGTACATTATGACTATGGCTACACCTTC.

This clone was seen only a few times. The rearrangement uses TRBV15 and TRBJ2-7, with D maybe TRBD2 (6 bases). The ends were cut back, 3 bases at V and 6 bases at J, with 18 bases in the middle. From germline, CDR1 is LNHNV and CDR2 YYDKDF (reference sequence). The CDR3 has 15 residues. The CDR3 is CATSSPRSAGGEQYF. The CDR3 DNA follows: TGTGCCACCAGCAGCCCCAGGTCGGCCGGGGGCGAGCAGTACTTC. The variable domain in full, with the rest retrieved from reference TRBV15 and TRBJ2-7, is DAMVIQNPRYQVTQFGKPVTLSCSQTLNHNVMYWYQQKSSQAPKLLFHYYDKDFNNEADTPDNFQSRRPNTSFCFLDIRSPGLGDTAMYLCATSSPRSAGGEQYFGPGTRLTVT.

In its sample, this clone was seen a few times. The chain uses TRBV5-1 and TRBJ1-4; the D is unclear. Per the germline V gene, CDR1 is SGHRS and CDR2 is YFSETQ. Trimming stripped 4 bases from V and 0 bases from J, with 7 bases between. The CDR3 runs to 14 residues. CDR3 sequence: CASSQAATNEKLFF. CDR3 nucleotide sequence: TGCGCCAGCAGCCAAGCTGCAACTAATGAAAAACTGTTTTTT.

The gene calls are TRBV5-8 and TRBJ2-3, with D possibly being TRBD1 (6 bases). The V end was cut by 5 bases, the J end by 8 bases, with 15 bases between. In germline, CDR1 is SGHTS, CDR2 YDEGEE. The CDR3 consists of 13 residues. The CDR3 nucleotides are TGTGCCAGCAGGCAGGGGAATTGGGGTACGCAGTATTTT. Protein product: CASRQGNWGTQYF. Together with reference TRBV5-8 and TRBJ2-3, the CDR3 gives the full variable domain: EAGVTQSPTHLIKTRGQQATLRCSPISGHTSVYWYQQALGLGLQFLLWYDEGEERNRGNFPPRFSGRQFPNYSSELNVNALELEDSALYLCASRQGNWGTQYFGPGTRLTVL.

This chain links TRBV5-6 with TRBJ1-2, with D possibly being TRBD1 (5 bases). Germline CDR1 reads SGHDT; CDR2 reads YYEEEE. Trimming took off 0 bases at V and 3 bases at J, with 12 bases between the two ends. This CDR3 is 15 amino acids long. This CDR3 reads CASSLVTAGDYGYTF. The DNA of the CDR3 is TGTGCCAGCAGCTTGGTAACAGCGGGGGACTATGGCTACACCTTC.

J is TRBJ1-5 and V is TRBV5-1; maybe TRBD1 (5 bases). The V end was cut by 1 base, the J end by 1 base, with 9 bases between. CDR1 and CDR2 from the germline V gene are SGHRS and YFSETQ. The CDR3 has 15 residues. CDR3 DNA sequence: TGCGCCAGCAGCTTGATGGGGGGGAGCAATCAGCCCCAGCATTTT. Translation gives CASSLMGGSNQPQHF. Together with reference TRBV5-1 and TRBJ1-5, the CDR3 gives the full variable domain: KAGVTQTPRYLIKTRGQQVTLSCSPISGHRSVSWYQQTPGQGLQFLFEYFSETQRNKGNFPGRFSGRQFSNSRSEMNVSTLELGDSALYLCASSLMGGSNQPQHFGDGTRLSIL.

This clone was picked up one time. CDR3 amino acids: CASSQGAKGAEAFF. CDR3 DNA: TGCGCCAGCAGCCAAGGGGCCAAGGGGGCTGAAGCTTTCTTT. The chain joins TRBV4-1 to TRBJ1-1, with TRBD1 as a possible D gene (6 bases). Between the trimmed V and J ends, which lost 1 base and 6 bases, there was a span of 12 bases. Germline V gene lookup returns CDR1 MGHRA and CDR2 YSYEKL. CDR3 length equals 14 residues.

This chain links TRBV19 with TRBJ1-5, with a weak D call TRBD1 (5 bases). Trimming stripped 2 bases from V and 9 bases from J, with 23 bases between. This CDR3 contains 17 residues. CDR1 is LNHDA, CDR2 SQIVND, per germline (reference sequence). CDR3 DNA: TGTGCCAGTAGTATACCCCCCAGGGCCGTAGAGATTGGGCCCCAGCATTTT. This codes for CASSIPPRAVEIGPQHF.

The V gene is TRBV24-1, the J gene TRBJ2-1; 8 bases agree with TRBD2. The length of the CDR3 is 16 residues. CDR1 KGHDR and CDR2 SFDVKD come from the germline V gene. Germline trimming cut 7 bases from V and 0 bases from J; bases unmatched to any gene: 7. CDR3 DNA: TGTGCCACCAGGGGGATAGCGGGGAGCTCCTACAATGAGCAGTTCTTC. Protein: CATRGIAGSSYNEQFF.

The chain links TRBV2 to TRBJ2-7, with D possibly matching TRBD1 (5 bases). V was trimmed by 4 bases and J by 2 bases, leaving 9 bases between them. This CDR3 comprises 13 residues. Germline loops: CDR1 SNHLY, CDR2 FYNNEI. For the CDR3, the DNA is TGTGCCAGCAGTGGTCAACAGGCCTACGAGCAGTACTTC. Translation gives CASSGQQAYEQYF.

The V gene is TRBV4-2, the J gene TRBJ2-2; D gene unclear. V lost 0 bases and J lost 8, with 7 bases in between. The germline V gene has CDR1 LGHNA and CDR2 YNFKEQ. This CDR3 has 13 residues. CDR3 bases: TGTGCCAGCAGCCAAGAGAGGTCAGGGGAGCTGTTTTTT. Translation gives CASSQERSGELFF.